These 6 T cell receptor beta chains were all obtained from the same sample, sequenced in a study of T cells in Graves' hyperthyroidism and ophthalmopathy. RNA transcripts served as the template for amplifying TCR beta CDR3 regions. A set of HTBI primers served as the primers for a first-round RT-PCR of the TCR CDR3. TCRdb reanalysed the multiplex PCR reads using MiXCR and keeps one entry per CDR3 protein. The sample yields 450,000 to 700,000 distinct CDR3 sequences, just over 45% seen once. The specimen was peripheral blood or thyroid tissue (not recorded which). These receptors came from a woman between 18 and 29 years old with Graves' hyperthyroidism.

This clonotype was observed many times. The rearrangement uses TRBV10-3 and TRBJ1-1; possibly TRBD1 for D (6 bases). The V end lost 6 bases, the J end lost 0 bases, and 17 bases lay between the germline ends. In germline, CDR1 is ENHRY, CDR2 SYGVKD. CDR3 length equals 16 residues. The CDR3 bases are TGTGCCATCAGCGCAGGGGTTCCTCCCTTGAACACTGAAGCTTTCTTT. This codes for CAISAGVPPLNTEAFF.

The chain has TRBV12-3 or TRBV12-4 and TRBJ2-2; D is uncertain. This CDR3 has 13 residues. V was trimmed by 6 bases and J by 6 bases, leaving 11 bases between them. CDR3 amino acids: CASSQDSAGELFF. CDR3 DNA: TGTGCCAGCAGCCAAGACTCGGCCGGGGAGCTGTTTTTT.

This clonotype has at least ten counts. This chain joins TRBV5-8 and TRBJ1-2; a weak D match, TRBD1 (6 bases). CDR1 is SGHTS, CDR2 YDEGEE, per germline. V lost 3 bases, J lost 1 base, and 16 bases lay in between. The CDR3 consists of 16 residues. As DNA, the CDR3 is TGTGCCAGCAGCTGGGAAGGACAGCCGAGTAACTATGGCTACACCTTC. Translated: CASSWEGQPSNYGYTF.

This clonotype occurred many times. This sequence joins TRBV5-8 and TRBJ2-7, with 11 positions matching TRBD2. This CDR3 spans 15 amino acids. Losses at the gene ends were 0 bases for V and 2 bases for J; bases not matched to a gene: 1. Germline CDR1 SGHTS, CDR2 YDEGEE. The DNA for the CDR3 is TGTGCCAGCAGCTTGGTGGGACTAGCGGCCTACGAGCAGTACTTC. This translates into CASSLVGLAAYEQYF.

The table lists this clonotype with many counts. The chain links TRBV20-1 to TRBJ1-6, with 10 nucleotides matching TRBD1. This CDR3 is built from 16 residues. Germline V gives CDR1 DFQATT, CDR2 SNEGSKA (reference sequence). V gave up 0 bases and J gave up 7 bases; unmatched junction bases: 6. Written as DNA, the CDR3 is TGCAGTGCTAGAGATTCCGGGACAGGGGTCAATTCACCCCTCCACTTT. This codes for CSARDSGTGVNSPLHF.

There are a few counts of this clonotype. This chain connects TRBV7-9 to TRBJ2-3; 8 nucleotides align to TRBD2. Per the germline V gene, CDR1 is SEHNR and CDR2 is FQNEAQ (reference sequence). This CDR3 spans 16 amino acids. With V trimmed by 6 bases and J by 2 bases, 10 bases remained unmatched. The CDR3 DNA is TGTGCCAGCAGTACTAGCGGAGGGCCGCCCACAGATACGCAGTATTTT. It translates to CASSTSGGPPTDTQYF.